This note documents a single T cell receptor (beta chain) sequence. Its target antigen remains unknown. No base quality values were provided; no much bigger clone lies one nucleotide off. The V end loses 5 bases and the J end loses 4 bases, and a stretch of 14 bases separates them. From the cysteine up to the phenylalanine, the CDR3 has a length of 14 residues. Of the read, only the CDR3 DNA is kept; its 42 bases are in frame from base 1. Looking up the germline V gene (reference sequence) yields CDR1 SSHAT and CDR2 FNYEAQ. This specimen comes from a study of cytomegalovirus exposure and HLA in healthy donors (TCRdb year 2017). About the study as a whole: In an earlier analysis of several hundred of the donors, around 290 Gb of sequence data and about 110 million unique TCR beta sequences from some 170 million T cells were reported. An early release that covered around 590 HLA-typed donors contained approximately 300 gigabases of sequencing data and around 85 million unique TCR sequences. Of the roughly 400 genotyped donors, about 80% fell in the genetic ancestry cluster associated with self-reported Caucasian donors. The study was designed to test whether signatures of past pathogen exposure could be identified by cataloging public T cell receptors. The T cell repertoires of around 670 subjects were profiled by immunosequencing and related to cytomegalovirus serostatus. A separate validation cohort of some 130 different subjects was used in addition to the approximately 610-subject first cohort. To predict cytomegalovirus infection status, the study combined high-throughput TCR immunosequencing, statistical association of individual TCRs with disease status, and machine learning. To study patterns of TCR occurrence, a later analysis re-analyzed previously published TCR beta repertoires from 600 to 750 donors and added high-resolution HLA genotyping. The later analysis used no new phenotypic data to find candidate immune exposures, relying instead on TCR beta sequences and their occurrence across donors. To decide whether each TCR beta V gene segment behaved as functional or pseudogenic, an earlier analysis of some 600 of the donors relied on high-throughput TCR beta sequencing. Donor age, sex, ethnicity and CMV serostatus were collected together with the repertoire data. A later genetic analysis used genome-wide SNP genotypes for 398 of the 666 donors, treating that subset as a discovery cohort. Every repertoire in the discovery cohort had been generated on one and the same sequencing platform. HLA typing covered class I and class II loci at four-digit resolution. The number of donors typed differed by locus, with about 629-630 for A, B, C, DRB1 and DQB1, 522 for DQA1, approximately 580 for DPA1, and some 440 for DPB1. Because of strong linkage in the cohort, roughly five DR-DQ haplotypes were treated as single units for association and clustering. Among 300 to 450 genotyped donors of the cohort, an average of approximately 240,000 unique TCR beta nucleotide sequences were sequenced per donor, roughly a sixth of them non-productive. General conclusions and limits of the study: An association between a missense DCLRE1C variant and V-gene and J-gene trimming of TCR beta chains was found in a later genetic analysis and replicated in an independent cohort. The authors suggested that the approach could potentially be generalized to other disease states and immunological phenotypes. Correlated functional status among segregating V segments might be attributable to linkage disequilibrium, but an unknown experimental factor could not be ruled out. When HLA alleles, especially DR and DQ, strongly co-occurred, attributing TCR associations to individual alleles was difficult. According to a later analysis, TCR association rates differed among HLA loci, with DRB1 alleles showing the most associated TCRs and HLA-C alleles showing the fewest. A later genetic analysis reported fewer N-insertions in productive TCRs among donors in an Asian-associated ancestry cluster than the approximately 670-donor mean. According to a later analysis, parvovirus B19, influenza, CMV and Epstein-Barr virus appeared linked to several top co-occurrence clusters. A further reported finding was that TCR beta sequences accurately predicted the HLA-A and HLA-B alleles for most subjects in the first cohort. In both the original and validation cohorts, the classifier was reported to diagnose cytomegalovirus status with high specificity and sensitivity. In vitro tests confirmed that a few of the cytomegalovirus-associated TCR beta chains recognize cytomegalovirus antigens. Roughly uniform sequencing depth across donors was assumed in presence/absence analyses, although this assumption may not hold. The only immune exposure information available for the cohort was CMV serostatus. While some public TCRs were present in many individuals, most TCR sequences turned up only very rarely across donors. In this cohort, only TCR beta chains were sequenced, and detectable features were limited by the absence of alpha or paired-chain data. Specific HLA alleles were associated with more than 15,000 TCR beta sequences at a false discovery rate of 0.05 in a later analysis. In a later analysis, HLA-associated TCR beta chains showed more clonal expansion and lower generation probabilities than non-associated chains that were equally common. Because the 87-base-pair reads could not distinguish some IMGT-functional V segments, including TRBV6-2 and TRBV6-3, those segments were excluded. HLA typing was unavailable for some donors at each locus, so association tests used only the typed subset. In a later analysis, most CMV-associated TCR beta chains were found to appear HLA-restricted, with HLA associations seemingly driven largely by CMV exposure. A cluster of highly shared sequence variants was judged likely to represent a technical artifact of the sequencing pipeline. In an earlier analysis of about 540 of the donors, most TCR beta V segments were observed in productive rearrangements about 90% or about 30% of the time, broadly matching IMGT annotations. The earlier analysis of a few hundred of the donors excluded 15 to 20 rarely observed V segments, including chromosome 9 orphons, because counts were too low. In the study, approximately 160 TCR beta chains were listed as associated with cytomegalovirus.

The protocol used for the library was the immunoSEQ multiplex PCR assay. A mixture of 60 forward primers for TCR Vbeta segments and 13 reverse primers for TCR Jbeta segments was used in the multiplex PCR. A multiplex PCR assay on genomic DNA amplified the CDR3 region of rearranged TCR beta genes. The amplified TCR beta libraries were sequenced on the Illumina HiSeq System as 87-base-pair reads. The study's own analysis went as follows. Across the 670 or so repertoires, a later analysis counted around 80 million unique TCR beta chains, some 11 million of which were shared by at least two donors. To remove PCR and sequencing errors, raw reads were error-corrected and collapsed into unique sequences using a nearest-neighbor algorithm that merged closely related sequences. V, D and J gene segments were assigned by aligning CDR3 sequences to IMGT reference sequences. For a sequence to be retained, a match of at least six nucleotides to both a V gene segment and a J gene segment was required. Rearrangements were classified as productive when the CDR3 lacked stop codons and remained in frame with V and J, and all other rearrangements were classified as non-productive. Following IMGT convention, CDR3 was defined as the stretch from the second conserved V-encoded cysteine to the conserved J-encoded phenylalanine. In an earlier analysis of roughly 610 of the donors, sequences lacking an unambiguous match to a single V gene segment were excluded. An earlier analysis of fewer than 750 of the donors called V segments functional above 56.7% productive rearrangements and segregating when the between-donor standard deviation exceeded 5%. A statistical classification framework was built to diagnose cytomegalovirus status from the catalog of TCR beta chain sequences. V and J gene assignment, in a later analysis, came from comparing TCR nucleotide sequences with IMGT/GENE-DB human TR gene sequences. Using the TCRdist pipeline, a later analysis assigned CDR3 sequences along with most-parsimonious VDJ recombination scenarios. In a later analysis, each TCR beta chain was defined by its CDR3 amino acid sequence together with its V-gene family, and reads lacking a unique V-gene family were excluded. A later analysis removed 500 to 600 highly shared, low-generation-probability nucleotide sequences to deal with suspected cross-contamination and a sequencing artifact. In a later analysis, a clonal expansion index was calculated for each public chain from normalized within-repertoire ranks of inferred template counts. A later analysis computed generation probabilities with a VDJ recombination model fitted to out-of-frame rearrangements, and checked the results against IGoR. In a later analysis, TCR-TCR, TCR-HLA and TCR-CMV co-occurrence was scored with hypergeometric tests, and a repertoire-size bias correction was applied to TCR pairs. A later analysis estimated false discovery rates by permuting HLA or CMV assignments 20 times. A later analysis grouped co-occurring TCRs with DBSCAN, adding TCRdist sequence similarity when clustering within HLA-allele-positive subsets. Repertoires with fewer than 30,000 or more than 120,000 public chains, plus five repertoires with anomalous nucleotide sharing, were excluded from co-occurrence clustering. TCRdb carries this immuneACCESS record with in-frame sequences only. Its versions omit some clonotypes, under half of them owing to an unresolved V gene in the studies checked, with the rest unexplained. The V and J calls and clone size come from that table; D and trimming were worked out from the DNA. The sample includes fewer than 200,000 clones, with less than 75% observed a single time. About 1.6% of the sample rests with the top ten.

The cohort comprised approximately 700 healthy bone marrow donors. All cohort members were sampled while nominally healthy, although unrecorded immune exposures were likely present. The donor was CMV seronegative and was included in the group of 352 seronegative cohort members. A peripheral blood sample was collected from each donor, and TCR beta sequencing was performed on peripheral blood mononuclear cells. The Qiagen DNeasy Blood Extraction Kit was used to extract genomic DNA from the blood cell samples. This sequence was found in a girl aged 10-17 years in good health and CMV-seronegative. Sample: PBMCs. The sequence links TRBV7-7 to TRBJ2-5, with a tentative D gene TRBD2 over 6 matching bases. This receptor has the CDR3 CASSPTRGSETQYF. The DNA sequence is as follows: TGTGCCAGCAGCCCCACCCGGGGGTCAGAGACCCAGTACTTC.